Included here is one T cell receptor (beta chain) sequence, with context. V was pared by 3 bases and J by 2 bases, with 7 bases between. The CDR3 has 13 amino acids. The germline V gene encodes CDR1 ENHRY and CDR2 SYGVKD. This record belongs to a study of technical replicates of blood from several donors. Generated by immunoSEQ multiplex PCR, the TCRdb table keeps only in-frame clones and is missing some. The sample has around 100,000 clones; about 94% are singletons. This receptor was obtained from a human donor in good health. The gene calls are TRBV10-3 and TRBJ1-1; maybe TRBD1 (5 bases). Sequenced input: T cells isolated from PBMCs. CDR3: CAISDRANTEAFF. The CDR3 nucleotides read TGTGCCATCAGTGACAGGGCAAACACTGAAGCTTTCTTT.